The sequence of this T cell receptor beta chain was determined in a study of blood T cell repertoires in COVID-19. About the study: Whether acute or convalescent, the COVID-19 samples came from the United States, Italy and Spain. The analysed material was cDNA or gDNA that came from T cells, B-cell-depleted T cells, or PBMCs.

As handled by the study authors: Estimated nucleated cell counts came from reference gene primer amplification. Profiling relied on immunoSEQ multiplex PCR, and the TCRdb table lists in-frame clones only, not all of them. V, J and clone size are those of that table, while D and trimming were read from the DNA. Of about 100,000 clones listed, 88% were seen once; the top ten hold more than 5.5%. Germline assignment: CDR1 SGHNT and CDR2 YENEEA. V dropped 4 bases and J dropped 4; count of bases not matched to a gene: 11. The CDR3 is 17 amino acids. The origin of this receptor is a woman aged 55 to 70 with acute or convalescent COVID-19. The sample taken for sequencing was peripheral blood. This chain joins TRBV11-3 and TRBJ1-1, with 11 nucleotides matching TRBD1. CDR3 sequence: CASSSQGQGASSTEAFF. The CDR3 coding sequence is TGTGCCAGCAGCTCCCAAGGACAGGGGGCCTCGAGCACTGAAGCTTTCTTT.